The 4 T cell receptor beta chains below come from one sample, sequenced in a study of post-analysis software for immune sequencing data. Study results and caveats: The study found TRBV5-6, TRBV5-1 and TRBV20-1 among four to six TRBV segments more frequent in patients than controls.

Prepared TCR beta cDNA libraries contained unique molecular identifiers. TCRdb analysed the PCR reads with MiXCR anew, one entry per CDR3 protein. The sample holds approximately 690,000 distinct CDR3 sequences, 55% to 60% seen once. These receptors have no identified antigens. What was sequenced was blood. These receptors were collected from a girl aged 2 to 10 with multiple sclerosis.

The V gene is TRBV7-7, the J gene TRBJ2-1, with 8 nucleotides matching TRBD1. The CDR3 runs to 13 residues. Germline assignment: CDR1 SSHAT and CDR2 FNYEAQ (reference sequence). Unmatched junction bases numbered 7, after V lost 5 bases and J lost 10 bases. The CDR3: CASSPERTGEQFF. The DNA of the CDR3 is TGTGCCAGCAGCCCGGAGCGGACAGGGGAGCAGTTCTTC.

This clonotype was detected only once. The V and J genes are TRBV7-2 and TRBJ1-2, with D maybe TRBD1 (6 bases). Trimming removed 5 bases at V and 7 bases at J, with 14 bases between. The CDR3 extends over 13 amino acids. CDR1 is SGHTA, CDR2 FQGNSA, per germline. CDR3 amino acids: CASSGQKAVGYTF. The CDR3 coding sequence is TGTGCCAGCAGCGGACAGAAGGCCGTTGGCTACACCTTC.

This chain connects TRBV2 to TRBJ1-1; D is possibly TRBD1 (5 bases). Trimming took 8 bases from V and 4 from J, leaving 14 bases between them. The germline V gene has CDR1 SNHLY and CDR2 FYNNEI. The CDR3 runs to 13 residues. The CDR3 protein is CASGTGRGTEAFF. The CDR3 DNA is TGTGCCAGCGGGACGGGGCGGGGCACTGAAGCTTTCTTT.

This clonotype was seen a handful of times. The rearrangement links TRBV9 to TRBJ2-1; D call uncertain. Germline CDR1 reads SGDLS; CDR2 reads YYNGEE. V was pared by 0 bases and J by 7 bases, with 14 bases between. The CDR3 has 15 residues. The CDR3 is CASSVAGFFQNEQFF. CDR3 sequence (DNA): TGTGCCAGCAGCGTAGCCGGGTTTTTCCAGAATGAGCAGTTCTTC.